The next 21 T cell receptor beta chains were all read from a single sample in a study of PD-1 blockade in classical Hodgkin lymphoma. Every patient was affected by relapse after autologous stem cell transplantation, while exposure to brentuximab vedotin was not uniform. Generated by immunoSEQ multiplex PCR, the TCRdb table keeps only in-frame clones and is missing some. The data contain 70,000 or so clones, about 93% of them singletons. The source was peripheral blood mononuclear cells (PBMCs), collected at baseline. The source is a human donor with classical Hodgkin lymphoma.

The chain employs TRBV19 and TRBJ1-1; maybe TRBD1 (5 bases). The V end was cut by 1 base, the J end by 1 base, with 7 bases between. This CDR3 has 14 residues. Germline CDR1 reads LNHDA; CDR2 reads SQIVND (reference sequence). In DNA form, the CDR3 reads TGTGCCAGTAGTATAGTTACAGGGAACACTGAAGCTTTCTTT. Amino acids: CASSIVTGNTEAFF.

The chain links TRBV4-1 to TRBJ2-7, with a weak D call TRBD2 (6 bases). Per the germline V gene, CDR1 is MGHRA and CDR2 is YSYEKL. V was pared by 1 base and J by 0 bases, with 13 bases between. The CDR3 has 16 residues. Written as DNA, the CDR3 is TGCGCCAGCAGCCAAGTTCCGGGGGAGAGCTCCTACGAGCAGTACTTC. Protein product: CASSQVPGESSYEQYF.

This clone occurred once. J is TRBJ2-5 and V is TRBV27; TRBD1 is a possible D gene (6 bases). The germline V gene encodes CDR1 MNHEY and CDR2 SMNVEV (reference sequence). This CDR3 is 11 amino acids long. Trimming left V 7 bases short and J 7 bases short, with 10 bases between. The DNA of the CDR3 is TGTGCCAGCATCGCACAGGGGACCCAGTACTTC. Its translation is CASIAQGTQYF.

The V and J genes are TRBV28 and TRBJ1-2, with D unclear. Germline lookup yields CDR1 MDHEN and CDR2 SYDVKM. The CDR3 is 18 amino acids. The V end lost 2 bases, the J end lost 6 bases, and 25 bases lay between the germline ends. The CDR3 region is CASSLHIVSRAEADGYTF. The CDR3 DNA sequence: TGTGCCAGCAGTTTACATATTGTCTCGAGGGCGGAAGCGGATGGCTACACCTTC.

The chain recombines TRBV5-1 with TRBJ2-7; TRBD2 aligns across 7 bases. V shed 2 bases and J 4 bases; nucleotides not matched to a gene: 9. Germline assignment: CDR1 SGHRS and CDR2 YFSETQ. CDR3 size: 15 residues. CDR3 amino acids: CASSLTLGSGYEQYF. In DNA, the CDR3 is TGCGCCAGCAGCTTAACTCTCGGTAGCGGGTACGAGCAGTACTTC.

The V gene is TRBV2, the J gene TRBJ1-5, with D tentatively TRBD1 (6 bases). V lost 2 bases and J 0 bases, leaving 8 bases between the germline ends. CDR3 length: 15 residues. Germline V gene lookup returns CDR1 SNHLY and CDR2 FYNNEI. CDR3 sequence (DNA): TGTGCCAGCAGTGAACTAGGGGGTAGCAATCAGCCCCAGCATTTT. Translating gives CASSELGGSNQPQHF.

The V gene is TRBV19, the J gene TRBJ1-1, with D hard to call. V was pared by 3 bases and J by 1 base, with 6 bases between. There are 13 residues in the CDR3. The germline CDR1 and CDR2 sequences are LNHDA and SQIVND (reference sequence). This chain's CDR3 is CASSIFGNTEAFF. The CDR3 DNA follows: TGTGCCAGTAGTATTTTCGGGAACACTGAAGCTTTCTTT.

The rearrangement links TRBV7-2 to TRBJ2-7, with 10 bases that match TRBD2. The CDR3 runs 15 residues. V was clipped by 4 bases and J by 1 base; unmatched bases: 4. CDR1 and CDR2 from the germline V gene are SGHTA and FQGNSA. The CDR3, as DNA: TGTGCCAGCAGCTACTCTAGCGGGAGTTCCTACGAGCAGTACTTC. Translated: CASSYSSGSSYEQYF.

The V call is TRBV4-1, the J call TRBJ2-1; 12 nucleotides line up with TRBD2. Germline CDR1 reads MGHRA; CDR2 reads YSYEKL. With V trimmed by 0 bases and J by 7 bases, 10 bases remained unmatched. The CDR3 extends over 18 amino acids. CDR3 sequence: CASSQEVTSGRYRNEQFF. CDR3 nucleotide sequence: TGCGCCAGCAGCCAAGAAGTCACTAGCGGGAGGTATAGAAATGAGCAGTTCTTC.

The rearrangement joins TRBV6-5 to TRBJ2-7, with TRBD2 matching 9 bases. V was pared by 7 bases and J by 4 bases, with 11 bases of the junction left unmatched. Germline V gene lookup returns CDR1 MNHEY and CDR2 SVGAGI. The CDR3 sequence is 15 residues long. CDR3 sequence (DNA): TGTGCCAGCACCACAGGGGTAGCGGGGGTGTACGAGCAGTACTTC. It translates to CASTTGVAGVYEQYF.

This clone occurred once. The chain employs TRBV6-5 and TRBJ2-7, with TRBD2 matching 7 bases. Trimming removed 8 bases from V and 7 bases from J; junction bases left unmatched: 17. The CDR3 consists of 15 residues. CDR1 and CDR2 (germline): MNHEY, SVGAGI. CDR3 loop: CASSWGRDLYEEQYF. CDR3 nucleotide sequence: TGTGCCAGCTCTTGGGGGAGGGACCTCTACGAGGAGCAGTACTTC.

This chain joins TRBV7-3 and TRBJ2-7, with TRBD1 matching over 11 bases. V was pared by 5 bases and J by 6 bases, with 9 bases of the junction left unmatched. Germline values: CDR1 SGHTA, CDR2 FQGTGA. The CDR3 has 15 amino acids. The DNA for the CDR3 is TGTGCCAGCAGCACCGGACAGGGGGCCGGTAGCGAGCAGTACTTC. The encoded protein is CASSTGQGAGSEQYF.

By frequency in the sample, this clone is medium-sized. The same CDR3 arises from other DNA sequences in this sample as well. The chain recombines TRBV7-9 with TRBJ1-5, with no clear D. The germline V and J ends were trimmed by 3 bases and 6 bases, with 6 bases remaining between them. The CDR3 sequence is 12 residues long. Germline CDR1 and CDR2: SEHNR and FQNEAQ (reference sequence). The CDR3 is CASSFGVQPQHF. The CDR3 DNA sequence: TGTGCCAGCAGCTTTGGCGTTCAGCCCCAGCATTTT.

J is TRBJ1-2 and V is TRBV5-1; 8 bases are a match to TRBD1. The V gene's germline CDR1 is SGHRS and CDR2 YFSETQ. Trimming removed 5 bases from V and 0 bases from J; junction bases left unmatched: 3. This CDR3 has 14 amino acids. The CDR3 DNA reads as TGCGCCAGCAGTAAGGACAGGGCTAACTATGGCTACACCTTC. Translation: CASSKDRANYGYTF.

The chain employs TRBV5-8 and TRBJ2-1; 7 bases map to TRBD1. This CDR3 is 15 amino acids long. Germline CDR1 is SGHTS and CDR2 is YDEGEE. V lost 2 bases and J lost 8; bases outside the gene matches: 10. CDR3 sequence reads: CASSFWTGYLYEQFF. In DNA form, the CDR3 reads TGTGCCAGCAGCTTTTGGACAGGCTATCTTTATGAGCAGTTCTTC.

The chain uses TRBV4-1 and TRBJ1-2; D unresolved. CDR3 length: 16 residues. From germline, CDR1 is MGHRA and CDR2 YSYEKL. Trimming took 0 bases from V and 3 from J, leaving 14 bases between them. In nucleotides, the CDR3 is TGCGCCAGCAGCCAAGAACCGTGGAGGGAGGACTATGGCTACACCTTC. It is translated as CASSQEPWREDYGYTF.

The genes are TRBV5-6 and TRBJ2-7; no reliable D call. The CDR3 totals 14 residues. Germline CDR1 reads SGHDT; CDR2 reads YYEEEE. The ends were cut back, 4 bases at V and 4 bases at J, with 15 bases in the middle. CDR3: CASSRRSLQYEQYF. CDR3 nucleotide sequence: TGTGCCAGCAGCAGACGGTCCCTTCAATACGAGCAGTACTTC.

This clone was counted only a few times. The chain joins TRBV27 to TRBJ2-7; TRBD2 agrees at 7 bases. Trimming took 8 bases from V and 7 from J; bases not matched to a gene: 14. This CDR3 has 14 residues. The germline V gene encodes CDR1 MNHEY and CDR2 SMNVEV (reference sequence). CDR3 protein: CASGLMGGPGEQYF. The CDR3 DNA reads TGTGCCAGCGGTCTGATGGGAGGGCCGGGTGAGCAGTACTTC.

The chain carries TRBV11-3 and TRBJ2-2; the D gene could be TRBD1 or TRBD2 (6 bases each). Germline V CDR1 and CDR2: SGHNT, YENEEA. Trimming cost V 0 bases and J 3 bases, with 11 bases left between them. The CDR3 has 16 amino acids. This CDR3 reads CASSLDSGAYTGELFF. The DNA for the CDR3 is TGTGCCAGCAGCTTAGATTCGGGGGCTTACACCGGGGAGCTGTTTTTT. Complete variable domain (other parts from reference TRBV11-3 and TRBJ2-2): EAGVVQSPRYKIIEKKQPVAFWCNPISGHNTLYWYLQNLGQGPELLIRYENEEAVDDSQLPKDRFSAERLKGVDSTLKIQPAELGDSAVYLCASSLDSGAYTGELFFGEGSRLTVL.

The chain joins TRBV19 to TRBJ1-1; D ambiguous. V was pared by 2 bases and J by 5 bases, with 12 bases between. The CDR3 covers 14 residues. The germline CDR1 and CDR2 sequences are LNHDA and SQIVND (reference sequence). The CDR3 DNA is TGTGCCAGTAGTATACAGCCAGTAGGGACTGAAGCTTTCTTT. Protein: CASSIQPVGTEAFF. Filled out from reference TRBV19 and TRBJ1-1, the complete variable domain reads DGGITQSPKYLFRKEGQNVTLSCEQNLNHDAMYWYRQDPGQGLRLIYYSQIVNDFQKGDIAEGYSVSREKKESFPLTVTSAQKNPTAFYLCASSIQPVGTEAFFGQGTRLTVV.

V and J are TRBV19 and TRBJ1-1; D is ambiguous. With 3 bases removed from V and 8 bases from J, the gap between germline ends came to 10 bases. CDR3 length equals 12 residues. Germline CDR1 and CDR2: LNHDA and SQIVND (reference sequence). This CDR3 reads CASSMSPGEAFF. CDR3 coding DNA: TGTGCCAGTAGTATGAGTCCGGGAGAAGCTTTCTTT. The whole variable domain, filled in from reference TRBV19 and TRBJ1-1, reads DGGITQSPKYLFRKEGQNVTLSCEQNLNHDAMYWYRQDPGQGLRLIYYSQIVNDFQKGDIAEGYSVSREKKESFPLTVTSAQKNPTAFYLCASSMSPGEAFFGQGTRLTVV.